These 3 T cell receptor beta chains originate from one sample sequenced in a study of identical twins. TCRdb itself ran the 5' RACE reads through MiXCR, one entry per CDR3 protein. Of about 530,000 distinct CDR3 sequences in the sample, around 15% are singletons; the top ten hold about 0.4%. The sample was also reused in another study, on yellow fever vaccine responses in identical twins.

The specimen was CD4+ T cells sorted from blood. The receptors come from a woman younger than 35 in good health.

This clonotype was seen only a few times. The V call is TRBV5-1, the J call TRBJ1-2; D perhaps matches TRBD1 (6 bases). The CDR3 extends over 14 amino acids. V dropped 4 bases and J dropped 4 bases, with 14 bases sitting between them. The germline V gene encodes CDR1 SGHRS and CDR2 YFSETQ. The chain's CDR3 is CASSQNTGTYGYTF. Written as DNA, the CDR3 is TGCGCCAGCAGCCAAAACACAGGGACCTATGGCTACACCTTC. The variable domain in full, completed from reference TRBV5-1 and TRBJ1-2, reads KAGVTQTPRYLIKTRGQQVTLSCSPISGHRSVSWYQQTPGQGLQFLFEYFSETQRNKGNFPGRFSGRQFSNSRSEMNVSTLELGDSALYLCASSQNTGTYGYTFGSGTRLTVV.

This clonotype was observed a single time. Being one base from a much bigger clone, this may be a read error. The chain links TRBV12-3 or TRBV12-4 to TRBJ2-1; possibly TRBD1 or TRBD2 for D (6 bases each). V gave up 5 bases and J gave up 6 bases, with 17 bases separating them. There are 15 residues in the CDR3. CDR3 region: CASSLGLPGANEQFF. CDR3 bases: TGTGCCAGCAGTCTAGGACTACCGGGGGCCAATGAGCAGTTCTTC.

This clonotype came up a few times. CDR3 in DNA: TGTGCCAGCAGCTCAGACAGGCTCATGAACACTGAAGCTTTCTTT. Translated: CASSSDRLMNTEAFF. The chain uses TRBV7-9 and TRBJ1-1; perhaps TRBD1 as D (6 bases). Looked up from germline, CDR1 is SEHNR and CDR2 is FQNEAQ (reference sequence). The CDR3 covers 15 residues. Trimming removed 4 bases from V and 0 bases from J, with 12 bases in between.